Listed below are T cell receptor beta chains from one sample, sequenced in a study of cytomegalovirus exposure and HLA in healthy donors. Measured with immunoSEQ multiplex PCR; TCRdb has only the in-frame clones, and not every one. The data show some 320,000 clones, approximately 86% seen once. Sequenced: PBMCs. Receptors originate from a woman aged 25 to 39 in good health and CMV-seropositive. Each CDR3 is given with its conserved first and last residue. The D gene is left open where the match is weak. Clone size is given for some rows only: seen once, a few or many times, or a class if the clone is expanded.

j_call clone_size d_call v_call cdr3_nt cdr3_aa
TRBJ2-1 - - TRBV9 TGTGCCAGCAGCGTAGTCGGAAACAATGAGCAGTTCTTC CASSVVGNNEQFF
TRBJ2-7 once TRBD2 TRBV28 TGTGCCAGCAGTTTACTAGCAGCGGGAGGCGTCGCCTACGAGCAGTACTTC CASSLLAAGGVAYEQYF
TRBJ2-7 - - TRBV5-8 TGTGCCAGCAGGCCAGCGGTCTCCTACGAGCAGTACTTC CASRPAVSYEQYF
TRBJ1-1 - - TRBV6-6 TGTGCCAGCAGTTACGGGGTCTCGTTCGAAGCTTTCTTT CASSYGVSFEAFF
TRBJ1-1 - - TRBV15 TGTGCCACCAGCAGAGATGGGTTGAACACTGAAGCTTTCTTT CATSRDGLNTEAFF
TRBJ2-5 - - TRBV2 TGTGCCAGCAGTCGTGGCCTTGAAGAGACCCAGTACTTC CASSRGLEETQYF
TRBJ1-1 - - TRBV30 TGTGCCTGGAGATTCGGGCAATTGCCTGAAGCTTTCTTT CAWRFGQLPEAFF
TRBJ2-7 - - TRBV4-1 TGCGCCAGCAGCCAATTTGTAGGGGGATCCTACGAGCAGTACTTC CASSQFVGGSYEQYF
TRBJ2-4 - - TRBV1 TGCACCAGCAGCCAACGACTAGCGGGGAAAAACATTCAGTACTTC CTSSQRLAGKNIQYF
TRBJ1-5 - TRBD1 TRBV28 TGTGCCAGCAGACTTCTGGACAGGGCTAGCAATCAGCCCCAGCATTTT CASRLLDRASNQPQHF
TRBJ2-5 - TRBD1 TRBV12-5 TGTGCTAGTGGTTTGGGGGCGGTGGGACAGCCAGGGAAGACCCAGTACTTC CASGLGAVGQPGKTQYF
TRBJ1-6 - - TRBV19 TGTGCCAGTAGTAAAGACAATACCTCACCCCTCCACTTT CASSKDNTSPLHF
TRBJ2-2 few TRBD1 TRBV29-1 TGCAGCGCCGGACAGGACACCGGGGAGCTGTTTTTT CSAGQDTGELFF
TRBJ2-4 - - TRBV27 TGTGCCAGCAGTTTATCGGGCCAGGATTCCCACAAAAACATTCAGTACTTC CASSLSGQDSHKNIQYF
TRBJ2-5 - TRBD2 TRBV10-3 TGTGCCATCAGCGACGGACTAGCGGGGGGCGAGACCCAGTACTTC CAISDGLAGGETQYF
TRBJ1-2 - - TRBV27 TGTGCCAGCAGTTTATCAAGAGCTAACTATGGCTACACCTTC CASSLSRANYGYTF
TRBJ2-1 - - TRBV7-7 TGTGCCAGCAGCTTAGCGGGAGTCTACAATGAGCAGTTCTTC CASSLAGVYNEQFF
TRBJ2-7 - TRBD2 TRBV4-1 TGCGCCAGCAGCCAAGAGCGGGGGACGTCCCGGGAGCAGTACTTC CASSQERGTSREQYF
TRBJ1-2 few - TRBV4-1 TGCGCCAGCAGCCAAGGAGGGGTTGTTGTCTATGGCTACACCTTC CASSQGGVVVYGYTF
TRBJ2-3 - - TRBV5-6 TGTGCCAGCAGCCTGGAAGAGGGGGGCCCGGGCACAGATACGCAGTATTTT CASSLEEGGPGTDTQYF
TRBJ2-5 - - TRBV25-1 TGTGCCAGCAGTGAGGTTTACGGACTCCAAGAGACCCAGTACTTC CASSEVYGLQETQYF
TRBJ1-2 - TRBD1 TRBV5-4 TGTGCCAGCAGCGGGACAGGGTCTAACTATGGCTACACCTTC CASSGTGSNYGYTF
TRBJ1-2 - - TRBV4-2 TGTGCCAGCAGTCAACCGGGGACACTCTATGGCTACACCTTC CASSQPGTLYGYTF
TRBJ2-1 - TRBD1 TRBV7-9 TGTGCCAGCAGCTCCCCCGGGACAGGGAGGAACAATGAGCAGTTCTTC CASSSPGTGRNNEQFF
TRBJ2-1 - TRBD2 TRBV13 TGTGCCAGCAGCGATAGCGGGGAGGGTCCTCTACAATTTGAGCAGTTCTTC CASSDSGEGPLQFEQFF
TRBJ2-7 - TRBD1 TRBV15 TGTGCCACCAGCAGAGGAGGGACAGGGGAGGCCGAGCAGTACTTC CATSRGGTGEAEQYF
TRBJ2-2 once TRBD1 TRBV11-2 TGTGCCAGCAGCTTAGATCCCCGGACAGGGCTATTTGGGGAGCTGTTTTTT CASSLDPRTGLFGELFF
TRBJ1-1 - - TRBV7-2 TGTGCCAGCAGCTTGCAAATGAACACTGAAGCTTTCTTT CASSLQMNTEAFF
TRBJ1-6 - - TRBV5-6 TGTGCCAGCAGCTTGGGGAGCTCCTATAATTCACCCCTCCACTTT CASSLGSSYNSPLHF
TRBJ1-5 - - TRBV6-6 TGTGCCAGCAGTTACGGGGGCTTCAATCAGCCCCAGCATTTT CASSYGGFNQPQHF
TRBJ2-1 - - TRBV28 TGTGCCAGCAGGCCGGGCCTTAGAAACGATGAGCAGTTCTTC CASRPGLRNDEQFF
TRBJ2-2 - - TRBV6-6 TGTGCCAGCAGCTCCCGGGACCTAACCGGGGAGCTGTTTTTT CASSSRDLTGELFF
TRBJ2-7 - - TRBV6-5 TGTGCCAGCAGTCGACAGGCCTTCTCCTACGAGCAGTACTTC CASSRQAFSYEQYF
TRBJ1-5 few TRBD1 TRBV6-1 TGTGCCAGCAGTGCGGACAGGGGGCTTTTCAATCAGCCCCAGCATTTT CASSADRGLFNQPQHF
TRBJ1-2 - - TRBV7-9 TGTGCCAGCAGCTTACAGGGTAGCTATGGCTACACCTTC CASSLQGSYGYTF
TRBJ2-7 - - TRBV28 TGTGCCAGCAGTTTAGATCAGGTCGGGGCCTACGAGCAGTACTTC CASSLDQVGAYEQYF
TRBJ2-3 once - TRBV9 TGTGCCAGCGACCCCCCCACAGATACGCAGTATTTT CASDPPTDTQYF
TRBJ2-7 few - TRBV7-6 TGTGCCAGCAGCCCGGGACCAGAAGATATGGGCGAGCAGTACTTC CASSPGPEDMGEQYF
TRBJ1-2 - - TRBV28 TGTGCCAGCAGTTTCTGGGAAAGTAGCTATGGCTACACCTTC CASSFWESSYGYTF
TRBJ2-1 - - TRBV2 TGTGCCAGCAGACTAACTAGTTCTGACTACAATGAGCAGTTCTTC CASRLTSSDYNEQFF
TRBJ2-2 - TRBD2 TRBV7-2 TGTGCCAGCAGCCACGCACGACTAGCGAGTGACGGGGAGCTGTTTTTT CASSHARLASDGELFF
TRBJ1-1 - - TRBV6-5 TGTGCCAGCAGTTCCCAGACTAAGATTAGCACTGAAGCTTTCTTT CASSSQTKISTEAFF
TRBJ1-1 - TRBD1 TRBV5-1 TGCGCCAGCAGCTCCGGACAGGGTGGAACTGAAGCTTTCTTT CASSSGQGGTEAFF